The following is a T cell receptor (beta chain) sequence with its context. The record originates from a study of Ad26.COV2.S vaccination and SARS-CoV-2 variants. The treatment denotes: roughly 19 received Ad26.COV2.S at low or high dose, single or two shots; about 5 received placebo; per-sample allocation not given. Specimens were obtained on day 63 following the first vaccine or placebo injection. Here immunoSEQ multiplex PCR was the method, and the copy in TCRdb shows in-frame clones only, minus some. The data contain roughly 680,000 clones, approximately 88% of them singletons. Germline V gene sequence: CDR1 SGHRS, CDR2 YFSETQ. V was trimmed by 7 bases and J by 6 bases, leaving 16 bases between them. The CDR3 runs 13 residues.

The TCR was taken from a person between 18 and 65 years old who received the Ad26.COV2.S COVID-19 vaccine or a placebo. The specimen was peripheral blood, collected in a trial of Ad26.COV2.S vaccine versus placebo. This chain joins TRBV5-1 and TRBJ1-1; the D gene is possibly TRBD1 (5 bases). The CDR3 sequence: CASRQAGTPEAFF. In DNA, the CDR3 is TGCGCCAGCCGCCAGGCAGGGACTCCTGAAGCTTTCTTT.